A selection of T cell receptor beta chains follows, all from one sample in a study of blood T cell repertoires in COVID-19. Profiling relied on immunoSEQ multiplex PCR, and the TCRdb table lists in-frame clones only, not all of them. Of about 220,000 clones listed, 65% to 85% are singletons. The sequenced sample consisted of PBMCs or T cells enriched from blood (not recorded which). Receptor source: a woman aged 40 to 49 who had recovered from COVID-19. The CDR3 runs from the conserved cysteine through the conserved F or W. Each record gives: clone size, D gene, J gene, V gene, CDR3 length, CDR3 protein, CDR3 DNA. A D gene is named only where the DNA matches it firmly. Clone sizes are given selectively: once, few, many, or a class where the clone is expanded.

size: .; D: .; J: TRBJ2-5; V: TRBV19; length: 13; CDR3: CATSGGGQETQYF; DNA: TGTGCCACGTCTGGCGGAGGCCAAGAGACCCAGTACTTC
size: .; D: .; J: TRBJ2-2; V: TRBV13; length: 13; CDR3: CASSLDLAGELFF; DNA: TGTGCCAGCAGCTTAGACCTAGCCGGGGAGCTGTTTTTT
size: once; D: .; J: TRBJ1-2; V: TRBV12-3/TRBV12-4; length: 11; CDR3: CASSRSGVGTF; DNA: TGTGCCAGCAGTCGGAGTGGAGTCGGCACCTTC
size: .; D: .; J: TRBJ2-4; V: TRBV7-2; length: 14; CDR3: CASSLRGTKNIQYF; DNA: TGTGCCAGCAGCTTAAGAGGGACCAAAAACATTCAGTACTTC
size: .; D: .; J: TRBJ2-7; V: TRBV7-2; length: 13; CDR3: CASSFPGVYEQYF; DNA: TGTGCCAGCAGCTTTCCGGGAGTCTACGAGCAGTACTTC
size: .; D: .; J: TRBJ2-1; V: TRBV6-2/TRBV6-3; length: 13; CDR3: CASSRGARNEQFF; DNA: TGTGCCAGCAGTCGGGGTGCGAGAAATGAGCAGTTCTTC
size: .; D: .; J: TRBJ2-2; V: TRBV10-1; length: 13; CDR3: CASRDSNTGELFF; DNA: TGCGCCAGCAGGGACTCGAACACCGGGGAGCTGTTTTTT
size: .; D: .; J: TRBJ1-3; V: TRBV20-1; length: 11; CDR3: CSVGRSDTIYF; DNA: TGCAGTGTGGGGCGTTCGGACACCATATATTTT
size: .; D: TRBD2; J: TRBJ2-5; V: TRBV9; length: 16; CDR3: CASSVASASGIETQYF; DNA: TGTGCCAGCAGCGTGGCTTCAGCTAGCGGGATTGAGACCCAGTACTTC
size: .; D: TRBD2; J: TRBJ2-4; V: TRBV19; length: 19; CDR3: CASASITRDYHTAGNIQYF; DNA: TGTGCCAGTGCGTCCATAACCCGGGACTACCACACCGCGGGAAACATTCAGTACTTC
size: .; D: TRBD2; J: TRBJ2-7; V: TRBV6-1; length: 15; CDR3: CASSEGTSGKYEQYF; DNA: TGTGCCAGCAGTGAAGGGACTAGCGGGAAGTACGAGCAGTACTTC
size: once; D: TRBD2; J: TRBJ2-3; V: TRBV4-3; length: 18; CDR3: CASSQDSSGRVGTDTQYF; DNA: TGCGCCAGCAGCCAAGATTCTAGCGGGAGGGTTGGCACAGATACGCAGTATTTT
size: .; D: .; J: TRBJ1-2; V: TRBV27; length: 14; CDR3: CASRGTAGNYGYTF; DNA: TGTGCCAGCAGGGGGACGGCGGGGAACTATGGCTACACCTTC
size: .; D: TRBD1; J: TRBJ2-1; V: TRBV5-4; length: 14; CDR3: CASSPDRDHFGQFF; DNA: TGTGCCAGCAGCCCGGACAGGGATCATTTTGGGCAGTTCTTC
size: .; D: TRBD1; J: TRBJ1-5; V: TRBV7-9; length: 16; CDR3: CASSLGQGHSNQPQHF; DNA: TGTGCCAGCAGCTTAGGACAGGGCCATAGCAATCAGCCCCAGCATTTT
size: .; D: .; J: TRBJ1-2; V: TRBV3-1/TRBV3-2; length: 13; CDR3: CASSQESRSGYTF; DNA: TGTGCCAGCAGCCAAGAAAGTAGGAGTGGCTACACCTTC
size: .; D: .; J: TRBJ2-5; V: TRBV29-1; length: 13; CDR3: CSVEGGDRETQYF; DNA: TGCAGCGTTGAAGGGGGGGACAGAGAGACCCAGTACTTC
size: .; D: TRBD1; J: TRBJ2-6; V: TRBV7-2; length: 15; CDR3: CASSFRGRGANVLTF; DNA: TGTGCCAGCAGCTTCAGGGGGCGCGGGGCCAACGTCCTGACTTTC
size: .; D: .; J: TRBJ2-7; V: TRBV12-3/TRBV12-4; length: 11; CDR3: CASSYTYEQYF; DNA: TGTGCCAGCAGTTATACCTACGAGCAGTACTTC
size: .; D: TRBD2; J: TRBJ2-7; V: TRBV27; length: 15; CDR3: CASRLAGGPSYEQYF; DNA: TGTGCCAGCAGGCTAGCGGGAGGGCCCTCCTACGAGCAGTACTTC
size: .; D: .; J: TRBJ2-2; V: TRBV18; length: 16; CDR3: CASSPKPSGNTGELFF; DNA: TGTGCCAGCTCACCAAAACCCAGCGGGAACACCGGGGAGCTGTTTTTT
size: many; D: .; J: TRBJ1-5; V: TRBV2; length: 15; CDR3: CASNGEGAGDQPQHF; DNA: TGTGCCAGCAATGGGGAAGGAGCAGGGGATCAGCCCCAGCATTTT
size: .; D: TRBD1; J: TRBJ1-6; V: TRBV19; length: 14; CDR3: CASSTGTGGLPLHF; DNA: TGTGCCAGTAGTACCGGGACAGGGGGCTTACCCCTCCACTTT
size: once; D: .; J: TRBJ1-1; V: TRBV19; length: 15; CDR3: CASNTPGGVNTEAFF; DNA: TGTGCCAGTAACACCCCGGGAGGCGTGAACACTGAAGCTTTCTTT
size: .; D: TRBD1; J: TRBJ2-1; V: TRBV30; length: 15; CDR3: CAWSVRDRGSDEQFF; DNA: TGTGCCTGGAGTGTACGTGACAGGGGGTCGGATGAGCAGTTCTTC
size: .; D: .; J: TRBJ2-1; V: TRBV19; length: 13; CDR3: CASSLDSHNEQFF; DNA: TGTGCCAGTAGCCTAGATTCCCACAATGAGCAGTTCTTC
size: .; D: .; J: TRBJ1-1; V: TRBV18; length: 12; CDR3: CASSPRTDEAFF; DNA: TGTGCCAGCTCACCTCGAACAGATGAAGCTTTCTTT
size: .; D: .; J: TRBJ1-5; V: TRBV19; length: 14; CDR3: CASQNPGMDQPQHF; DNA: TGTGCCAGTCAAAACCCAGGGATGGATCAGCCCCAGCATTTT
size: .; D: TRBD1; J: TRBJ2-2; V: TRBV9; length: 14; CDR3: CASSGDRGRRELFF; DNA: TGTGCCAGCAGCGGTGACAGGGGGCGCAGGGAGCTGTTTTTT
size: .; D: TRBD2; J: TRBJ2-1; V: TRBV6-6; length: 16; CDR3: CASSYPVGLAPNEQFF; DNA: TGTGCCAGCAGTTACCCTGTGGGACTAGCGCCCAATGAGCAGTTCTTC
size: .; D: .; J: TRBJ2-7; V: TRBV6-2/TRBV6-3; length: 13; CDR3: CASSYGGKGEQYF; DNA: TGTGCCAGCAGTTACGGCGGGAAAGGCGAGCAGTACTTC
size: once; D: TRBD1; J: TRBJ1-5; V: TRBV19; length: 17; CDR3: CASSIAKGTGAGQPQHF; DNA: TGTGCCAGTAGTATAGCCAAAGGGACAGGGGCAGGGCAGCCCCAGCATTTT
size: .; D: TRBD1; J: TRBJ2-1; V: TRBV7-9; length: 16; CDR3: CASSQGQGLGYNEQFF; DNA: TGTGCCAGCAGCCAGGGACAGGGCCTAGGCTACAATGAGCAGTTCTTC
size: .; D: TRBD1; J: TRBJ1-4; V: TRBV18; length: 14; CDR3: CASSQGATNEKLFF; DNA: TGTGCCAGCTCACAGGGGGCGACTAATGAAAAACTGTTTTTT
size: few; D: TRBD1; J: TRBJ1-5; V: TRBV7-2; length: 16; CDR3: CASSLTGGAINQPQHF; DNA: TGTGCCAGCAGCCTTACAGGGGGCGCAATCAATCAGCCCCAGCATTTT
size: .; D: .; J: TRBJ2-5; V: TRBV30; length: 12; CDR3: CAWRGGGETQYF; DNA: TGTGCCTGGAGGGGAGGGGGAGAGACCCAGTACTTC
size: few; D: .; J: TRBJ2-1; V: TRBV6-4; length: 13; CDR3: CASANDSYNEQFF; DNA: TGTGCCAGCGCTAATGACAGCTACAATGAGCAGTTCTTC